The clone carrying this T cell receptor (beta chain) was counted a few times. This sample was taken from a study of blood T cell repertoires in COVID-19. The CDR3 sequence is 15 residues long. The V end lost 4 bases, the J end lost 4 bases, and 14 bases lay between the germline ends. Germline V gives CDR1 ENHRY, CDR2 SYGVKD. Method: immunoSEQ multiplex PCR; TCRdb's copy keeps in-frame clones and lacks some. The sample has tens of thousands of clones, approximately 85% seen once. The V and J genes are TRBV10-3 and TRBJ1-5; D is possibly TRBD1 (5 bases). The sample consisted of peripheral blood. The receptor's source is a human donor in a cohort sampled during active COVID-19. This CDR3 is CAISGGRESNQPQHF. In nucleotides, the CDR3 is TGTGCCATCAGTGGGGGCAGGGAAAGTAATCAGCCCCAGCATTTT.